One sample yielded the 32 T cell receptor beta chains listed below, sequenced in a study of blood T cells in healthy people across ages. A sample-barcoded 5' primer and a J-beta primer mix were used in a second PCR of roughly 7 to 12 cycles. TCRdb independently ran MiXCR on the 5' RACE reads; one entry per CDR3 protein. The sample lists roughly 800,000 distinct CDR3 sequences, 20% to 25% occurring once. The same sample was also used in a study of T cells of mothers and their children.

Material: blood. These receptors originate from a boy between 10 and 17 years old in good health.

This sequence joins TRBV4-2 and TRBJ2-7, with unresolved D. Trimming cost V 2 bases and J 0 bases, with 14 bases left between them. Germline CDR1 LGHNA, CDR2 YNFKEQ. This CDR3 has 16 amino acids. CDR3 protein: CASSQSEGPSSYEQYF. CDR3 sequence (DNA): TGTGCCAGCAGCCAAAGCGAAGGGCCCAGCTCCTACGAGCAGTACTTC.

This clonotype was found a few times. This chain's CDR3 is CSAHRAKNIQYF. CDR3 nucleotide sequence: TGCAGTGCTCACAGAGCCAAAAACATTCAGTACTTC. The chain joins TRBV20-1 to TRBJ2-4; D gene ambiguous. Germline loops: CDR1 DFQATT, CDR2 SNEGSKA (reference sequence). The CDR3 length is 12 residues. The V gene lost 5 bases and the J gene lost 0 bases, with 5 bases spanning the gap.

In this sample, this clonotype turned up a few times. V and J are TRBV7-2 and TRBJ1-3; no firm D call. With 3 bases removed from V and 2 bases from J, the gap between germline ends came to 14 bases. CDR1 and CDR2 (germline): SGHTA, FQGNSA. The CDR3 is made up of 16 amino acids. The DNA of the CDR3 is TGTGCCAGCAGCTTCGAGGGAGGAGCCACTGGAAACACCATATATTTT. Translation: CASSFEGGATGNTIYF.

This chain connects TRBV4-3 to TRBJ2-7; 9 nucleotides agree with TRBD1. The CDR3 sequence is 16 residues long. CDR1 is LGHNA and CDR2 is YSLEER in the germline V gene. V lost 3 bases and J lost 1; bases outside the gene matches: 7. Here the CDR3 DNA reads TGCGCCAGCAGCCAGAGGGCCGGGACAGGGTCCTACGAGCAGTACTTC. Its translation: CASSQRAGTGSYEQYF.

The chain links TRBV10-3 to TRBJ2-5, with 8 positions matching TRBD1. Germline lookup yields CDR1 ENHRY and CDR2 SYGVKD. With V trimmed by 6 bases and J by 5 bases, 8 bases remained unmatched. This CDR3 comprises 14 residues. CDR3 sequence: CAIRATGESETQYF. DNA of the CDR3: TGTGCCATCAGGGCGACAGGGGAGTCGGAGACCCAGTACTTC.

This clonotype was seen a handful of times. V gene TRBV6-4 combines with J gene TRBJ2-1; D is unclear. V was cut by 3 bases and J by 0 bases, with 9 bases left in between. The germline gives CDR1 MRHNA, CDR2 SNTAGT. This CDR3 has 15 amino acids. The DNA for the CDR3 is TGTGCCAGCAGTGAAGGCGCAGGCTCCTACAATGAGCAGTTCTTC. This codes for CASSEGAGSYNEQFF.

V usage is TRBV2 and J usage is TRBJ1-5; 9 nucleotides match TRBD1. The V gene's germline CDR1 is SNHLY and CDR2 FYNNEI. V shed 5 bases and J 2 bases; nucleotides not matched to a gene: 4. The CDR3 has 15 residues. CDR3 sequence reads: CASSRDRVGNQPQHF. The CDR3 DNA reads as TGTGCCAGCAGTAGGGACAGGGTTGGCAATCAGCCCCAGCATTTT.

The sample holds a few counts of this clonotype. This chain joins TRBV20-1 and TRBJ2-1, with 8 bases identical to TRBD2. The end of the DNA is better explained by TRBJ2-5, so the J call may be wrong. This CDR3 has 16 residues. Germline lookup yields CDR1 DFQATT and CDR2 SNEGSKA (reference sequence). The DNA for the CDR3 is TGCAGTGCTAGAGATCTGATAGCGGGGTGGGGAGAGACCCAGTACTTC. It yields the protein CSARDLIAGWGETQYF.

This clonotype was counted only a few times. The rearrangement uses TRBV18 and TRBJ2-7; no clear D. The CDR3 extends over 15 amino acids. CDR1 and CDR2 (germline): KGHSH, LQKENI. V was shortened by 1 base and J by 6 bases, with 16 bases between the two germline ends. The DNA for the CDR3 is TGTGCCAGCTCACCACGTGGGATCGTCGGTCTCGAGCAGTACTTC. This codes for CASSPRGIVGLEQYF.

This clonotype was observed many times. The junction departs from the called germline gene at one end, perhaps through a read error. The rearrangement links TRBV5-1 to TRBJ2-1; 9 positions agree with TRBD2. The CDR3 sequence is 15 residues long. Germline V lookup: CDR1 SGHRS, CDR2 YFSETQ. The CDR3 DNA reads as TGTGCCAGCAGCTTAGTTCTAGCGGGAAACAATGAGCAGTTCTTC. Translation gives CASSLVLAGNNEQFF.

The gene calls are TRBV11-2 and TRBJ2-2; D remains unclear. V lost 5 bases and J lost 1, with 14 bases in between. This CDR3 is 16 amino acids long. Germline lookup yields CDR1 SGHAT and CDR2 FQNNGV. CDR3 residues: CASSRSVLENTGELFF. For the CDR3, the DNA is TGTGCCAGCAGCAGATCGGTTCTGGAGAACACCGGGGAGCTGTTTTTT.

Only a few counts were recorded for this clonotype. The rearrangement joins TRBV7-2 to TRBJ1-4, with D possibly matching TRBD1 (5 bases). In germline, CDR1 is SGHTA, CDR2 FQGNSA. The V gene lost 1 base and the J gene lost 4 bases, with 10 bases spanning the gap. This CDR3 is 15 amino acids long. The CDR3 protein is CASSLDGGDNEKLFF. CDR3 nucleotides: TGTGCCAGCAGCTTAGACGGGGGAGATAATGAAAAACTGTTTTTT.

The J gene is TRBJ1-4, the V gene TRBV27; D uncertain. Per germline, CDR1 MNHEY and CDR2 SMNVEV (reference sequence). V was cut by 3 bases and J by 4 bases, with 3 bases left in between. The CDR3 consists of 12 residues. CDR3 nucleotide sequence: TGTGCCAGCAGTTTCAATAATGAAAAACTGTTTTTT. This encodes CASSFNNEKLFF.

This chain links TRBV9 with TRBJ2-1; TRBD2 aligns across 8 bases. There are 16 residues in the CDR3. The J segment lost 10 bases and the V segment lost 4 bases, leaving 16 bases of the junction unmatched. Germline CDR1 and CDR2: SGDLS and YYNGEE. The CDR3 DNA reads TGTGCCAGCAGCCTGCGGGGCAGCGGGAGCGGCAGGGAGCAGTTCTTC. It codes for CASSLRGSGSGREQFF.

CDR3 in amino acids: CASRPLAGGRDEQFF. The CDR3 coding sequence is TGTGCCAGTAGACCTCTAGCGGGGGGGCGGGATGAGCAGTTCTTC. This chain uses TRBV19 with TRBJ2-1; TRBD2 agrees at 12 bases. Germline CDR1 and CDR2: LNHDA and SQIVND (reference sequence). The CDR3 extends over 15 amino acids. Trimming cost V 6 bases and J 8 bases; bases outside gene matches: 8.

This clonotype was detected a few times. The chain carries TRBV20-1 and TRBJ2-7; TRBD2 is a possible D gene (6 bases). Germline-derived CDR1 and CDR2 are DFQATT and SNEGSKA (reference sequence). The length of the CDR3 is 14 residues. The V end was cut by 4 bases, the J end by 4 bases, with 17 bases between. Here the CDR3 DNA reads TGCAGTGCTACCCACCGGGGGAAGGTATACGAGCAGTACTTC. It translates to CSATHRGKVYEQYF.

There are many counts of this clonotype. V and J are TRBV28 and TRBJ2-7; D possibly uses TRBD1 or TRBD2 (5 bases each). Germline loops: CDR1 MDHEN, CDR2 SYDVKM. V was pared by 3 bases and J by 0 bases, with 12 bases between. This CDR3 spans 15 amino acids. CDR3 region: CASSFRAGSSYEQYF. In nucleotides, the CDR3 is TGTGCCAGCAGTTTTAGAGCAGGGAGCTCCTACGAGCAGTACTTC.

The J gene is TRBJ1-1, the V gene TRBV29-1, with D unresolved. CDR1 is SQVTM and CDR2 is ANQGSEA in the germline V gene. V was pared by 6 bases and J by 7 bases, with 18 bases between. The CDR3 totals 13 residues. CDR3: CSVFPPIVSEAFF. CDR3 nucleotides: TGCAGCGTGTTTCCCCCTATAGTGAGTGAAGCTTTCTTT. Complete variable domain (other parts from reference TRBV29-1 and TRBJ1-1): SAVISQKPSRDICQRGTSLTIQCQVDSQVTMMFWYRQQPGQSLTLIATANQGSEATYESGFVIDKFPISRPNLTFSTLTVSNMSPEDSSIYLCSVFPPIVSEAFFGQGTRLTVV.

In this sample, this clonotype turned up a few times. This chain uses TRBV6-2 or TRBV6-3 with TRBJ2-4; no clear D gene. The germline V and J ends were trimmed by 6 bases and 4 bases, with 16 bases remaining between them. The CDR3 loop spans 15 amino acids. The V gene's germline CDR1 is MNHEY and CDR2 SVGEGT. CDR3 protein: CASSQEGLGKNIQYF. The CDR3 DNA is TGTGCCAGCAGCCAAGAAGGGCTGGGGAAAAACATTCAGTACTTC.

As to this clonotype: No conserved phenylalanine or tryptophan is present at the end of the CDR3, so a read error is the likely explanation. The limits of the CDR3 on the DNA are not certain, so only TCRdb's listed CDR3 is given. The V call is TRBV12-3 or TRBV12-4, the J call TRBJ2-3; TRBD2, as called in the table, went unchecked against the DNA. Both ends counted, the CDR3 spans 16 residues. Here the CDR3 reads CASSVSGRASADTEYS.

The V gene is TRBV20-1, the J gene TRBJ2-5, with D possibly being TRBD2 (5 bases). The J call may be mistaken, given a closer DNA end match to TRBJ2-1. The germline V gene has CDR1 DFQATT and CDR2 SNEGSKA (reference sequence). CDR3 length: 14 amino acids. The CDR3 sequence is CSAITRTLYNEQFF. The CDR3 DNA sequence: TGCAGTGCCATCACTAGGACTCTCTACAATGAGCAGTTCTTC.

V is TRBV29-1 and J is TRBJ2-7; D is perhaps TRBD2 (5 bases). This CDR3 has 14 residues. Looked up from germline, CDR1 is SQVTM and CDR2 is ANQGSEA. The germline V and J ends were trimmed by 1 base and 3 bases, with 13 bases remaining between them. The CDR3 DNA follows: TGCAGCGTTGAAGGACTACCTGGGGTCTACGAGCAGTACTTC. Translated: CSVEGLPGVYEQYF.

This clonotype has at least ten counts. The chain is built from TRBV15 and TRBJ2-1; 9 nucleotides agree with TRBD2. V dropped 1 base and J dropped 0; count of bases not matched to a gene: 1. The germline V gene has CDR1 LNHNV and CDR2 YYDKDF (reference sequence). The CDR3 loop spans 16 amino acids. CDR3 region: CATSRVSGGSYNEQFF. The CDR3, as DNA: TGTGCCACCAGCAGAGTTAGCGGGGGCTCCTACAATGAGCAGTTCTTC.

CDR3 region: CASSYGSSGGRNEQFF. CDR3 DNA: TGTGCCAGCAGTTACGGGTCTAGCGGAGGCCGGAATGAGCAGTTCTTC. The chain has TRBV6-2 or TRBV6-3 and TRBJ2-1; 7 bases are shared with TRBD2. The junction had 11 bases not matched to a gene; V was cut back by 2 bases and J by 7 bases. Germline assignment: CDR1 MNHEY and CDR2 SVGEGT. The CDR3 covers 16 residues.

Points on this clonotype: One base away lies a much larger clone, so this may be a sequencing read error. This chain uses TRBV20-1 with TRBJ2-3; D unclear. V shed 2 bases and J shed 0 bases, with 3 bases lying between them. CDR3 size: 12 residues. The germline gives CDR1 DFQATT, CDR2 SNEGSKA (reference sequence). CDR3 sequence (DNA): TGCAGTGCTAGACAGAGCACAGATACGCAGTATTTT. It yields the protein CSARQSTDTQYF.

In the case of this clonotype: Relative to the germline gene, one junction end is altered; a read error may explain this. The chain joins TRBV6-5 to TRBJ1-3, with 7 bases matching TRBD1. In germline, CDR1 is MNHEY, CDR2 SVGAGI. The CDR3 consists of 18 residues. CDR3 nucleotide sequence: TGTGCCAGCAGTTACTCGACAGGGCCACCACCAACTGGAAGCACCATATATTTT. Its translation is CASSYSTGPPPTGSTIYF.

The V gene is TRBV20-1, the J gene TRBJ2-3; no firm D call. The CDR3 contains 14 residues. Trimming cost V 3 bases and J 2 bases, with 12 bases left between them. Germline V CDR1 and CDR2: DFQATT, SNEGSKA (reference sequence). The CDR3: CSARQPHTTDTQYF. CDR3 DNA: TGCAGTGCTAGGCAGCCGCACACCACAGATACGCAGTATTTT.

The chain has TRBV3-1 and TRBJ2-5; D assignment may be TRBD1 or TRBD2 (5 bases each). CDR3 length: 16 residues. CDR1 LGHDT and CDR2 YNNKEL come from the germline V gene (reference sequence). V lost 1 base and J 5 bases, leaving 17 bases between the germline ends. CDR3 residues: CASSQGTPGPRETQYF. The DNA for the CDR3 is TGTGCCAGCAGCCAAGGGACTCCGGGACCCCGGGAGACCCAGTACTTC.

About this clonotype: Germline and junction disagree at one end, which may indicate a read error. For the CDR3, the DNA is TGTGCCAGCAGCTCCCTCTACAAGCAGTACTTC. It is translated as CASSSLYKQYF. J is TRBJ2-7 and V is TRBV27; no reliable D call. Germline V gene data show CDR1 as MNHEY and CDR2 as SMNVEV (reference sequence). The CDR3 is 11 amino acids.

This clonotype came up a few times. V and J are TRBV12-3 or TRBV12-4 and TRBJ1-4, with 7 positions matching TRBD1. The CDR3 loop spans 14 amino acids. The V gene end was trimmed by 3 bases and the J gene end by 3 bases; junction bases not matched to a gene: 1. The CDR3 region is CASSFRGPNEKLFF. DNA of the CDR3: TGTGCCAGCAGTTTTAGGGGGCCTAATGAAAAACTGTTTTTT.

The chain uses TRBV18 and TRBJ1-5; possible D gene TRBD1, 5 bases. The length of the CDR3 is 16 residues. Trimming shortened V by 2 bases and J by 0 bases, and 11 bases separated the two germline ends. The germline V gene encodes CDR1 KGHSH and CDR2 LQKENI. The CDR3, as DNA: TGTGCCAGCTCACCAGAAGGGGACCGTAGCAATCAGCCCCAGCATTTT. Translating gives CASSPEGDRSNQPQHF.

The chain employs TRBV4-1 and TRBJ2-5; 9 bases line up with TRBD1. V shed 0 bases and J 3 bases; nucleotides not matched to a gene: 23. Germline V CDR1 and CDR2: MGHRA, YSYEKL. This CDR3 has 22 amino acids. CDR3 residues: CASSQDIIAGGAADRGEETQYF. The CDR3 DNA sequence: TGCGCCAGCAGCCAAGATATCATAGCTGGCGGAGCTGCGGACAGGGGAGAAGAGACCCAGTACTTC.